Included here is one T cell receptor (beta chain) sequence, with context. Per the original methods: Amplification with reference gene primers provided the estimates of nucleated cell counts. TCRdb's table, derived via immunoSEQ multiplex PCR, lists solely in-frame clones and lacks some. That table furnishes V, J and clone size, whereas the DNA furnished D and trimming. In the table there are approximately 220,000 clones, 65% to 85% of which are singletons. The V segment lost 0 bases and the J segment 5 bases; nucleotides outside the gene matches: 4. CDR1 and CDR2 from the germline V gene are MGHRA and YSYEKL. CDR3 length: 14 amino acids. This specimen belongs to a study of blood T cell repertoires in COVID-19. About the research overall: Collection of acute and convalescent COVID-19 samples took place in the United States, Italy and Spain. The cDNA or gDNA used as material had been derived from T cells, B-cell-depleted T cells, or PBMCs.

Sequencing was performed on peripheral blood. The chain has TRBV4-1 and TRBJ2-7, with TRBD2 matching over 7 bases. The clonotype originates from a woman aged 55-69 years with acute or convalescent COVID-19. The chain's CDR3 is CASSQDWGRDEQYF. Here the CDR3 DNA reads TGCGCCAGCAGCCAAGATTGGGGGAGGGACGAGCAGTACTTC.